A single TCR beta chain is shown here with its context. Germline-derived CDR1 and CDR2 are KGHDR and SFDVKD. V shed 2 bases and J shed 5 bases, with 17 bases lying between them. The CDR3 has 16 amino acids. CD25-based Treg depletion was applied to purified naive CD4+ T cells. TCRdb fed the 5' RACE reads into MiXCR, producing one record per CDR3 protein. The sample carries tens of thousands of distinct CDR3 sequences, 28% recorded once. The J gene is TRBJ2-5, the V gene TRBV24-1; D is perhaps TRBD1 (6 bases). The sequencing input was naive CD4+ T cells sorted from blood. Sample subset: naive CD4+ T cells, CD4+CD45RA+CD25-. The sequence came from a female donor with breast cancer. CDR3 sequence (DNA): TGTGCCACCAGTGATTCGCGGTACAGGGAAGTGGAGACCCAGTACTTC. Its translation is CATSDSRYREVETQYF.